This TCR beta chain was recovered during a study of T cells in Graves' hyperthyroidism and ophthalmopathy (dated 2019 in TCRdb). With regard to the full study: Peripheral blood was collected at initial diagnosis, before any treatment. An independent validation cohort of fewer than 20 hyperthyroidism patients and 17 patients who later progressed to ophthalmopathy tested prospective prediction of ophthalmopathy. The 90 to 100 discovery patients were randomly divided into training and test sets at a 7:3 ratio. To identify TCR V-J signatures that set the groups apart, the researchers used a discovery cohort of 90 to 100 patients, made up of approximately 43 with Graves' ophthalmopathy and about 59 with stable Graves' hyperthyroidism. In more than 5 Graves' hyperthyroidism patients, the study also compared T-cell repertoires from thyroid tissue with T-cell repertoires from blood. According to the paper, TCR Vbeta CDR3 sequencing was carried out on 135 peripheral blood samples, which came from around 43 ophthalmopathy, roughly 75 hyperthyroidism and some 17 progressor patients. After blood sampling, hyperthyroidism patients were treated with methimazole at a starting dose of 30 mg daily, and ophthalmopathy patients were treated with high-dose intravenous methylprednisolone.

Measured from the cysteine to the phenylalanine, the CDR3 is 13 residues long. The kept DNA is CDR3 alone, 39 bases in frame from the first base. CDR1 is given as LNHDA and CDR2 as SQIVND, both from the germline V gene (reference sequence). V and J are truncated by 6 bases and 0 bases respectively, leaving an intervening sequence of 7 bases. This clonotype was observed a handful of times. The clone's antigen remains unknown. No much larger clone is present one base from it, and per-base qualities are unavailable. Amplification of TCR beta CDR3 regions was carried out from RNA transcripts. The TCR CDR3 was subjected to a first round of RT-PCR using the HTBI primer set and the Qiagen OneStep RT-PCR kit. Libraries were constructed in a second round of multiplex PCR, after which size selection and purification were carried out. Libraries were sequenced paired-end with 100 bp reads on an Illumina HiSeq2000. In the authors' own workflow: SOAPnuke was used to process the raw data, removing reads that contained adapters or uncalled bases, had a mean Phred below 15, or lacked an exact match to the constant primer or identifier. High-quality paired reads were merged using COPE v1.2.5, and each unique nucleotide sequence was defined as a clonotype. MiTCR v1.1 was used to align clonotypes to the IMGT TRBV, TRBD and TRBJ reference segments. The analysis was restricted to V-J combinations with a frequency above 0.0001, which together covered roughly 99% of the repertoires. The TCS score was defined as the ratio of F50 (clonal expansion) to E x V (chaos), calculated using BLOSUM62-based TCRdist between CDR3 peptides within each V-J. Welch's t-statistics and random forest reduced 514 V-J features to about 12, which were used in a naive Bayes classifier (R e1071). TCRdb redid the processing of the public reads, applying fastp at Q25 and MiXCR, and retained in-frame beta chains. Each record represents a unique CDR3 protein, reported with the most common genes and DNA among its rows. TCRdb's processing, not the study's, gives the V and J calls here. The sample profile shows some 560,000 distinct CDR3 sequences; around a sixth of them were found once. The top ten constitute less than 9.5% of the sample.

Stable Graves' hyperthyroidism was defined as no progression to ophthalmopathy during 18 months of follow-up. The hyperthyroidism patients were between 18 and 65 years old and newly diagnosed, with a disease duration of less than 2 months. Exclusion was applied to patients with uncontrolled infections, other autoimmune diseases, pregnancy or lactation. Clinical symptoms, serum thyroxine and TRAb, thyroid ultrasound, and orbital computed tomography formed the basis for the diagnoses. Ficoll-Paque density gradient centrifugation was used to isolate PBMCs from approximately 10 ml of fresh peripheral blood. Total RNA was extracted using Trizol reagent, and RNA quality was assessed on an Agilent 2100 Bioanalyzer. Here is what the overall study found, with its caveats: During validation, the model predicted progression to ophthalmopathy a median of about 6.5 months ahead of onset, with around 71% sensitivity and 72% to 80% specificity. Most expanded thyroid clonotypes (frequency above 0.001) were also detected in blood, suggesting blood repertoires may reflect thyroid immune responses. Sample size was not statistically predetermined, and blinding of investigators to group allocation was not performed. A 13 V-J signature model separated ophthalmopathy from stable hyperthyroidism, with around 88% sensitivity and 81.08% specificity in cross-validation and 80%/75% in testing.

Sequenced: blood. The V and J segments used are TRBV19 and TRBJ2-3, with the D segment identity uncertain. The TCR originated in a woman younger than 45 with Graves' hyperthyroidism. CDR3 sequence: CASRDTSTDTQYF. The DNA reads as follows: TGTGCCAGTAGGGATACTAGCACAGATACGCAGTATTTT.